The clone carrying this T cell receptor beta chain has just a few counts. The sample originates from a study of blood T cell repertoires in COVID-19. Libraries were prepared by immunoSEQ multiplex PCR; TCRdb keeps only in-frame clonotypes and omits some of them. This repertoire shows around 150,000 clones, approximately 92% found once; its top ten account for 3.5% to 5%. Looked up from germline, CDR1 is SGDLS and CDR2 is YYNGEE. V was cut by 1 base and J by 3 bases, with 8 bases left in between. The CDR3 length is 14 residues. The sequencing input was peripheral blood. The chain joins TRBV9 to TRBJ2-1, with unresolved D. The receptor was derived from a woman in her forties or fifties with acute or convalescent COVID-19. As DNA, the CDR3 is TGTGCCAGCAGCGTACTAGTGGACTACAATGAGCAGTTCTTC. This codes for CASSVLVDYNEQFF.